Listed here are 3 T cell receptor beta chains from one sample, sequenced in a study of T cells expressing NK-cell markers. Following a re-call of the 5' RACE reads, TCRdb has one entry per CDR3 protein and lacks DNA. The sample features 350,000 to 450,000 distinct CDR3 sequences, with under 6.5% in its top ten. Sequences were obtained from blood T cells: a sorted CD56 or NKG2C T cell subset, CD4+ or CD8+ T cells, or bulk PBMC T cells (not recorded which). These receptors all stem from a man aged 18-75 years in good health.

The chain combines TRBV3-1 with TRBJ1-2; TCRdb indicates TRBD1, and absent DNA this call remains unverified. CDR3 length: 14 residues. The V gene's germline CDR1 is LGHDT and CDR2 YNNKEL (reference sequence). This CDR3 reads CASSRWGQGDGYTF. The variable domain in full, with the rest retrieved from reference TRBV3-1 and TRBJ1-2, is DTAVSQTPKYLVTQMGNDKSIKCEQNLGHDTMYWYKQDSKKFLKIMFSYNNKELIINETVPNRFSPKSPDKAHLNLHINSLELGDSAVYFCASSRWGQGDGYTFGSGTRLTVV.

The genes are TRBV2 and TRBJ1-1; TCRdb calls TRBD1, which cannot be checked without DNA. In germline, CDR1 is SNHLY, CDR2 FYNNEI. CDR3 length: 14 amino acids. CDR3 in amino acids: CASRGDSQLIEAFF.

The chain employs TRBV5-1 and TRBJ2-7. This CDR3 is built from 14 residues. Germline CDR1 is SGHRS and CDR2 is YFSETQ. CDR3 sequence: CASSLSSGVYEQYF. Variable domain in full (rest from reference TRBV5-1 and TRBJ2-7): KAGVTQTPRYLIKTRGQQVTLSCSPISGHRSVSWYQQTPGQGLQFLFEYFSETQRNKGNFPGRFSGRQFSNSRSEMNVSTLELGDSALYLCASSLSSGVYEQYFGPGTRLTVT.